This T cell receptor beta chain was retrieved from a study of CD8 T cells in ankylosing spondylitis (dated by TCRdb to the late 2010s). Background on the whole study: The study profiled T cell receptor beta repertoires in healthy donors and ankylosing spondylitis patients to find disease-linked TCR variants. In total, the full study cohort was made up of some 110 healthy donors and about two dozen ankylosing spondylitis patients. Peripheral blood was sampled, and synovial fluid was additionally collected from ankylosing spondylitis patients. Broad study findings and their caveats: Some of the motif variants had been reported before in the synovial fluid and blood of reactive arthritis patients, a finding that suggests common disease-initiation mechanisms. Significant enrichment of the disease-linked clones was reported in matched synovial fluid samples from ankylosing spondylitis patients. The disease-linked clones showed a CD8+ phenotype and occurred at relatively low frequencies in peripheral blood. A TCR beta motif made up of seven or eight highly homologous amino acid variants appeared to be characteristic of blood from ankylosing spondylitis patients.

Sequencing instrument: Illumina HiSeq 2500. TCR beta libraries were prepared by quantitative 5'-RACE with molecular barcodes. The paper's data handling went like this. Disease-linked TCR variants were identified with a new computational method built on a probabilistic model of VDJ rearrangement. TCRdb's own reprocessing of the public reads used fastp at Q25 and MiXCR and kept productive beta chains. Every entry covers one CDR3 protein and lists the most common genes and DNA from its rows. TCRdb's processing, not the authors', yielded these V and J calls. The sample includes about 360,000 distinct CDR3 sequences, with roughly 20% observed a single time. The ten largest clonotypes hold about 12% of the sample. A word on this clonotype: Its antigen remains unidentified. Per-nucleotide qualities are absent, and no much larger clonotype sits a single base away.

Sequenced sample: blood, either unsorted or a sorted T cell fraction (not recorded which). The sequence came from a male donor with ankylosing spondylitis or in good health (not recorded which).

The CDR3 region has the sequence CASSPTGGFSPLHF. DNA sequence: TGTGCCAGCAGCCCCACAGGGGGCTTTTCACCCCTCCACTTT. The rearranged chain carries TRBV7-6 and TRBJ1-6, with 9 bases in between that match TRBD1. Based on the germline V gene, the CDR1 and CDR2 sequences are SGHVS and FNYEAQ. Trimming leaves V shorter by 5 bases and J shorter by 9 bases, with the junction holding 5 bases beyond the gene matches. The CDR3 starts with the cysteine, ends with the phenylalanine, and has 14 residues. Only the CDR3 DNA is retained, 42 bases long and in frame from the first base.